This entry concerns a single T cell receptor (beta chain). The entry originates in a study of blood T cell repertoires in COVID-19. As for the study in general: Sources were T cells, B-cell-depleted T cells, or PBMCs; the material itself was cDNA or gDNA.

Germline V gene lookup returns CDR1 LGHDT and CDR2 YNNKEL (reference sequence). V lost 1 base to trimming and J lost 0 bases, with 10 bases between them. The CDR3 is 16 amino acids. Original processing methods: Amplification of reference gene primers provided the estimated nucleated cell counts. Sequencing was performed with immunoSEQ multiplex PCR; in TCRdb, only in-frame clones are kept and a portion is missing. V, J and clone size are taken as reported in that table, and D and trimming were inferred from the DNA itself. The sample shows around 100,000 clones, about nine tenths of them seen only once.

Specimen: peripheral blood. This TCR derives from a woman over 75 with acute or convalescent COVID-19. The chain carries TRBV3-1 (or the pseudogene TRBV3-2) and TRBJ1-3; possibly TRBD1 for D (5 bases). The CDR3 protein is CASSQAQGPSGNTIYF. The CDR3 DNA reads as TGTGCCAGCAGCCAAGCTCAGGGCCCCTCTGGAAACACCATATATTTT.